This entry lists 10 T cell receptor beta chains sequenced from one sample in a study of shared clonotypes between healthy human individuals. CD8 cells regarded as naive lacked CD45RO, were positively chosen for CCR7, and omitted terminally differentiated effector memory CD45RA+ cells. Clones were read by immunoSEQ multiplex PCR, and TCRdb kept only the in-frame ones, dropping some. This sample yields roughly 2 million clones, of which around 96% are seen a single time; roughly 1% belongs to the top ten. Material: naive CD8+ T cells sorted from blood. These receptors were taken from a man aged 18 to 30 in good health.

This clone has only one observation. The rearrangement joins TRBV9 to TRBJ2-1, with 11 nucleotides matching TRBD1. V gave up 8 bases and J gave up 8 bases; unmatched junction bases: 9. CDR3 length: 14 residues. In germline, CDR1 is SGDLS, CDR2 YYNGEE. CDR3: CASNPGQGGYEQFF. CDR3 nucleotides: TGTGCCAGTAATCCGGGACAGGGGGGCTATGAGCAGTTCTTC.

The chain links TRBV6-5 to TRBJ2-1; the match to TRBD2 covers 7 bases. J was trimmed by 9 bases and V by 0 bases; bases with no gene match: 2. Looked up from germline, CDR1 is MNHEY and CDR2 is SVGAGI. The CDR3 length is 13 residues. This CDR3 reads CASSYSGGLEQFF. The CDR3 DNA is TGTGCCAGCAGTTACTCGGGAGGGCTTGAGCAGTTCTTC.

This clone was seen a single time. The rearrangement links TRBV28 to TRBJ1-2, with 9 bases identical to TRBD1. The CDR3 has 14 amino acids. Germline lookup yields CDR1 MDHEN and CDR2 SYDVKM. Trimming took 4 bases from V and 5 from J; bases not matched to a gene: 5. The CDR3 DNA reads TGTGCCAGCAGTTCCGGGACAGGGTTTTATGGCTACACCTTC. As protein: CASSSGTGFYGYTF.

This chain joins TRBV11-2 and TRBJ2-1; 7 bases agree with TRBD1. Germline CDR1 is SGHAT and CDR2 is FQNNGV. The V segment lost 6 bases and the J segment 6 bases; nucleotides outside the gene matches: 5. The CDR3 is 13 amino acids. Here the CDR3 reads CASRETGVNEQFF. The CDR3 DNA reads as TGTGCCAGCAGGGAAACAGGGGTCAATGAGCAGTTCTTC.

The chain is built from TRBV19 and TRBJ1-2, with D hard to call. The CDR3 sequence is 13 residues long. The germline V and J ends were trimmed by 3 bases and 7 bases, with 12 bases remaining between them. The germline V gene encodes CDR1 LNHDA and CDR2 SQIVND (reference sequence). CDR3 protein: CASSMRGRTGYTF. For the CDR3, the DNA is TGTGCCAGTAGTATGAGAGGCCGGACTGGCTACACCTTC.

The gene calls are TRBV27 and TRBJ2-3; weak D call: TRBD1 (6 bases). The ends were cut back, 6 bases at V and 6 bases at J, with 16 bases in the middle. The germline V gene encodes CDR1 MNHEY and CDR2 SMNVEV (reference sequence). The CDR3 sequence is 14 residues long. This CDR3 reads CASRDSNYQDTQYF. CDR3 DNA: TGTGCCAGCAGGGACAGTAACTATCAGGATACGCAGTATTTT.

A note on this clone: This CDR3 is also generated by other DNA sequences in the sample. This chain links TRBV7-2 with TRBJ2-1; possible D gene TRBD2, 6 bases. Germline values: CDR1 SGHTA, CDR2 FQGNSA. This CDR3 spans 15 amino acids. The V end lost 0 bases, the J end lost 4 bases, and 10 bases lay between the germline ends. The CDR3 loop reads CASSLAGGAYNEQFF. DNA for the CDR3: TGTGCCAGCAGCTTAGCCGGGGGAGCGTACAATGAGCAGTTCTTC.

The V and J genes are TRBV7-9 and TRBJ2-3; TRBD1 agrees at 11 bases. J lost 14 bases, V lost 5 bases, and 3 bases had no gene match. The germline gives CDR1 SEHNR, CDR2 FQNEAQ (reference sequence). CDR3 size: 11 residues. The CDR3 bases are TGTGCCAGCAGCAAAGGGACAGGGGGGTATTTT. Its protein is CASSKGTGGYF.

The chain combines TRBV9 with TRBJ2-7; D is unresolved. The CDR3 totals 12 residues. Germline assignment: CDR1 SGDLS and CDR2 YYNGEE. Trimming stripped 4 bases from V and 0 bases from J, with 5 bases between. CDR3 loop: CASSSHSYEQYF. The CDR3 coding sequence is TGTGCCAGCAGCTCTCACTCCTACGAGCAGTACTTC. The entire variable domain, with the rest obtained from reference TRBV9 and TRBJ2-7, is as follows: DSGVTQTPKHLITATGQRVTLRCSPRSGDLSVYWYQQSLDQGLQFLIQYYNGEERAKGNILERFSAQQFPDLHSELNLSSLELGDSALYFCASSSHSYEQYFGPGTRLTVT.

The chain combines TRBV6-5 with TRBJ2-1, with 7 nucleotides matching TRBD1. Germline loops: CDR1 MNHEY, CDR2 SVGAGI. The V segment lost 6 bases and the J segment 6 bases; nucleotides outside the gene matches: 11. The CDR3 is 15 residues long. This CDR3 reads CASSLRQGPSNEQFF. CDR3 in DNA: TGTGCCAGCAGCCTTCGACAGGGTCCAAGCAATGAGCAGTTCTTC.